This T cell receptor beta chain comes out of a study of beta chain features in type 1 diabetes. The CDR3 is made up of 14 amino acids. The germline gives CDR1 SGHVS, CDR2 FQNEAQ. The J segment lost 2 bases and the V segment lost 5 bases, leaving 4 bases of the junction unmatched. Since all of the isolated RNA was reverse transcribed, expressed TCRB transcripts were what got sequenced. The method was immunoSEQ multiplex PCR; TCRdb's version includes in-frame clones alone and lacks a portion of them. The sample lists roughly 370,000 clones; roughly 14% were seen once. A few counts support this clone. Its antigen is currently unknown. Findings and limits, study-wide: The VDJ junctions of type 1 diabetes patients carried fewer insertions and more deletions.

Markers CD45RO/CCR7/CD25/CD127/CD95/CD27 served to sort CD4+ naive, central memory, regulatory and stem cell-like memory cells. The origin of this receptor is a man aged 25-45 years in good health. The specimen was naive CD4+ T cells from blood. The J gene is TRBJ2-3, the V gene TRBV7-8, with TRBD1 matching 7 bases. The CDR3 sequence: CASSVGTVTDTQYF. The DNA of the CDR3 is TGTGCCAGCAGCGTCGGGACAGTCACAGATACGCAGTATTTT.